This T cell receptor (beta chain) was profiled in a study of blood T cell repertoires in COVID-19. Assay: immunoSEQ multiplex PCR; the TCRdb copy retains only in-frame clones and omits some. The data contain 450,000 or so clones, 89% of them seen just once; the ten biggest clones take up 0.8% to 0.9%. Per germline, CDR1 SGHRS and CDR2 YFSETQ. Germline trimming cut 4 bases from V and 1 base from J; bases unmatched to any gene: 7. The CDR3 extends over 18 amino acids. This clonotype was sampled from a man aged 18 to 30 with COVID-19, enrolled during active disease. The sequencing input was peripheral blood. The rearrangement joins TRBV5-1 to TRBJ2-1; 14 bases align to TRBD2. The CDR3 coding sequence is TGCGCCAGCAGCATCGGACTAGCGGGGGGTTCTTCCTACAATGAGCAGTTCTTC. Translating it yields CASSIGLAGGSSYNEQFF.